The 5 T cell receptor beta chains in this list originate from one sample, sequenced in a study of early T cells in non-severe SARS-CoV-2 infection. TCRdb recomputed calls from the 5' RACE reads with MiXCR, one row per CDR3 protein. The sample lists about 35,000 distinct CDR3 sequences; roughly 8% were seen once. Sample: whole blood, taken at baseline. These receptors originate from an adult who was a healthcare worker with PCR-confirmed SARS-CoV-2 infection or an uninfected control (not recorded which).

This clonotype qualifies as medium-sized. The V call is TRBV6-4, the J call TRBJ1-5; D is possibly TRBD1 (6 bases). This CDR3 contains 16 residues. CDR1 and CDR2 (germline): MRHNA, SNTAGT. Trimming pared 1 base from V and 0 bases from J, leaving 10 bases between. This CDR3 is CASSDWGQASNQPQHF. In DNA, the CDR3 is TGTGCCAGCAGTGACTGGGGGCAGGCTAGCAATCAGCCCCAGCATTTT.

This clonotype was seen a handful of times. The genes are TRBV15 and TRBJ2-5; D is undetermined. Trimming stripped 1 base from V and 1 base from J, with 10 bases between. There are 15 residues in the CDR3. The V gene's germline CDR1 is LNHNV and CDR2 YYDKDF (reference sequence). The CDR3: CATSRGHPAQETQYF. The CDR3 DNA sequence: TGTGCCACCAGCAGAGGCCACCCGGCCCAAGAGACCCAGTACTTC.

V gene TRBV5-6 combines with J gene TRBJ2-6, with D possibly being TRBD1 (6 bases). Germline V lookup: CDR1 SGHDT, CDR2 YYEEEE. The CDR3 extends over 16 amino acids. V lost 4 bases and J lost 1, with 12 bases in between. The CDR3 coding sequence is TGTGCCAGCAGCCTCAAAGGACAGTCTGGGGCCAACGTCCTGACTTTC. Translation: CASSLKGQSGANVLTF.

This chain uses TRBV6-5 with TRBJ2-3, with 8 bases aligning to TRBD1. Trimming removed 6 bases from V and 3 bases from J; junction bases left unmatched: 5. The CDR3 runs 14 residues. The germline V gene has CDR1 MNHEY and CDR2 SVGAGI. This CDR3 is CASSQDRETDTQYF. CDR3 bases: TGTGCCAGCAGCCAGGACAGGGAAACAGATACGCAGTATTTT.

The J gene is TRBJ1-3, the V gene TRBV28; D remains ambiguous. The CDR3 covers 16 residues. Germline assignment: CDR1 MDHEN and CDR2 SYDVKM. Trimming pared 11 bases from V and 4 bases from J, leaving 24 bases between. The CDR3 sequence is CAVGPGRNLAGNTIYF. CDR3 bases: TGTGCCGTAGGACCTGGACGGAACTTAGCAGGAAACACCATATATTTT.